Listed below are T cell receptor beta chains from one sample, sequenced in a study of T cells after yellow fever vaccination. Via MiXCR, TCRdb re-called the 5' RACE reads, giving one row per CDR3 protein. The table includes 350,000 or so distinct CDR3 sequences, 8.1% detected once. The input for sequencing was PBMCs, taken approximately 40 days after the first yellow fever vaccination. The origin of the receptors is a man aged 18 to 29 who received the YFV17D yellow fever vaccine. The CDR3 runs from the conserved cysteine through the conserved F or W. The D gene is left open where the match is weak. For some rows the clone size is stated as once, few or many, or as a class when expanded; others skip it.

J | D | size | V | CDR3 | DNA
TRBJ2-1 | NA | NA | TRBV9 | CASSVGQGSRAVGEQFF | TGTGCCAGCAGCGTAGGACAAGGGAGTCGGGCGGTGGGTGAGCAGTTCTTC
TRBJ2-7 | TRBD2 | NA | TRBV6-1 | CASSRTSYSYEQYF | TGTGCCAGCAGTAGGACTAGTTACTCCTACGAGCAGTACTTC
TRBJ1-6 | TRBD1 | many | TRBV5-1 | CASSRDSSSSYNSPLHF | TGCGCCAGCAGCAGGGACAGTTCGAGCTCCTATAATTCACCCCTCCACTTT
TRBJ2-7 | TRBD1 | many | TRBV12-3/TRBV12-4 | CASSQDRAGEQYF | TGTGCCAGCAGCCAGGACAGGGCGGGGGAGCAGTACTTC
TRBJ2-3 | NA | NA | TRBV13 | CASSLNSWAGNTDTQYF | TGTGCCAGCAGCTTAAATTCCTGGGCAGGGAACACAGATACGCAGTATTTT
TRBJ2-3 | NA | NA | TRBV12-3/TRBV12-4 | CASSLRDPGYTQYF | TGTGCCAGCAGTTTGAGGGACCCGGGGTATACGCAGTATTTT
TRBJ2-3 | NA | many | TRBV12-3/TRBV12-4 | CASSLIRTDTQYF | TGTGCCAGCAGTTTGATACGCACAGATACGCAGTATTTT
TRBJ2-3 | NA | many | TRBV10-3 | CAISESRRGTDTQYF | TGTGCCATCAGTGAGTCGAGGCGGGGCACAGATACGCAGTATTTT
TRBJ1-1 | NA | NA | TRBV19 | CASSTGRINTEAFF | TGTGCCAGTAGTACCGGCCGGATAAACACTGAAGCTTTCTTT
TRBJ1-1 | TRBD1 | few | TRBV5-1 | CASSAAGGVMNTEAFF | TGCGCCAGCAGCGCTGCAGGGGGGGTAATGAACACTGAAGCTTTCTTT
TRBJ2-3 | TRBD2 | few | TRBV4-3 | CASSQGTSGGYDTQYF | TGCGCCAGCAGCCAAGGGACTAGCGGGGGGTATGATACGCAGTATTTT
TRBJ2-3 | TRBD2 | NA | TRBV20-1 | CSASPIAGHTDTQYF | TGCAGTGCTAGTCCGATAGCGGGCCACACAGATACGCAGTATTTT
TRBJ1-5 | NA | NA | TRBV29-1 | CSVETRGRGSNGNQPQHF | TGCAGCGTTGAAACGAGGGGCAGGGGCTCTAATGGCAATCAGCCCCAGCATTTT
TRBJ1-3 | NA | NA | TRBV29-1 | CSVIYSGNTIYF | TGCAGCGTAATCTACTCTGGAAACACCATATATTTT
TRBJ1-3 | TRBD1 | few | TRBV19 | CASSASQGASGNTIYF | TGTGCCAGTAGTGCCTCGCAGGGGGCAAGTGGAAACACCATATATTTT
TRBJ1-1 | TRBD1 | few | TRBV5-1 | CASSLVSTGDNTEAFF | TGCGCCAGCAGCTTGGTATCTACAGGGGATAACACTGAAGCTTTCTTT
TRBJ2-2 | TRBD2 | many | TRBV2 | CASSTRLLAGANTGELFF | TGTGCCAGCAGCACCCGTCTCCTAGCGGGGGCGAACACCGGGGAGCTGTTTTTT
TRBJ2-3 | NA | NA | TRBV13 | CASSLARQSTDTQYF | TGTGCCAGCAGCTTAGCCCGCCAAAGCACAGATACGCAGTATTTT
TRBJ2-3 | NA | NA | TRBV27 | CASSLLGSGGGAGDTQYF | TGTGCCAGCAGTTTATTGGGAAGTGGAGGGGGGGCAGGAGATACGCAGTATTTT
TRBJ2-3 | NA | NA | TRBV5-1 | CASSFGASEGSNTQYF | TGCGCCAGCAGCTTCGGGGCCAGCGAGGGTTCGAATACGCAGTATTTT
TRBJ2-7 | NA | NA | TRBV20-1 | CSALRAGSSYEQYF | TGCAGTGCCCTCAGGGCGGGGTCGTCCTACGAGCAGTACTTC
TRBJ2-7 | NA | few | TRBV9 | CASSSVGTSGEQYF | TGTGCCAGCAGCAGCGTAGGCACTTCGGGCGAGCAGTACTTC
TRBJ1-4 | NA | NA | TRBV7-2 | CASRTGGANEKLFF | TGTGCCAGCAGGACCGGGGGTGCTAATGAAAAACTGTTTTTT
TRBJ1-6 | NA | NA | TRBV12-3/TRBV12-4 | CASSLAQGTPLHF | TGTGCCAGCAGTTTGGCGCAGGGGACACCCCTCCACTTT
TRBJ2-7 | NA | NA | TRBV11-2 | CASSLGAPGGWGFSYEQYF | TGTGCCAGCAGCTTAGGGGCCCCTGGGGGATGGGGTTTCTCCTACGAGCAGTACTTC
TRBJ2-5 | TRBD1 | many | TRBV10-3 | CAISDPVGQIQETQYF | TGTGCCATCAGTGACCCGGTGGGACAGATCCAAGAGACCCAGTACTTC
TRBJ2-3 | TRBD2 | NA | TRBV5-1 | CASSLGSGVTDTQYF | TGCGCCAGCAGCTTGGGAAGCGGGGTCACAGATACGCAGTATTTT
TRBJ1-2 | TRBD1 | NA | TRBV11-2 | CASSLVPGQGPGTYGYTF | TGTGCCAGCAGCCTTGTCCCGGGACAGGGACCGGGCACCTATGGCTACACCTTC
TRBJ2-2 | TRBD2 | NA | TRBV5-1 | CASSLNPTGLAVYTGELFF | TGCGCCAGCAGCTTGAACCCCACAGGACTAGCGGTTTACACCGGGGAGCTGTTTTTT
TRBJ2-1 | TRBD1 | NA | TRBV7-2 | CASSSSGTGLNRDQFF | TGTGCCAGCAGCTCCTCGGGGACAGGGTTAAACCGCGATCAGTTCTTC
TRBJ2-3 | NA | many | TRBV3-1 | CASSVADTQYF | TGTGCCAGCAGCGTCGCAGATACGCAGTATTTT
TRBJ2-4 | TRBD1 | NA | TRBV7-8 | CASSPRGTGETYIQYF | TGTGCCAGCAGCCCCCGGGGGACAGGGGAGACATACATTCAGTACTTC
TRBJ2-6 | NA | few | TRBV20-1 | CSACEGDSGANVLTF | TGCAGTGCCTGCGAAGGGGACTCTGGGGCCAACGTCCTGACTTTC
TRBJ1-5 | TRBD1 | NA | TRBV12-5 | CATDRDGNQPQHF | TGTGCTACCGACAGGGATGGCAATCAGCCCCAGCATTTT
TRBJ2-3 | TRBD2 | few | TRBV27 | CASSPSGGALDTQYF | TGTGCCAGCAGTCCTAGCGGGGGGGCCTTAGATACGCAGTATTTT
TRBJ1-6 | NA | NA | TRBV5-5 | CASSLAQSDSYNSPLHF | TGTGCCAGCAGCTTGGCCCAGTCAGACTCCTATAATTCACCCCTCCACTTT
TRBJ2-3 | TRBD2 | NA | TRBV7-4 | CASSLAASGSSTDTQYF | TGTGCCAGCAGCTTAGCGGCTAGCGGGTCTAGCACAGATACGCAGTATTTT
TRBJ1-6 | NA | few | TRBV4-3 | CASSQDGTTQGSPLHF | TGCGCCAGCAGCCAGGACGGGACGACACAAGGATCACCCCTCCACTTT
TRBJ1-4 | NA | many | TRBV6-1 | CASMTPDSVNEKLFF | TGTGCCAGCATGACGCCGGACAGCGTAAATGAAAAACTGTTTTTT
TRBJ2-1 | TRBD1 | NA | TRBV3-1 | CASTPWDRGDYEQFF | TGTGCCAGCACCCCCTGGGACAGGGGAGACTATGAGCAGTTCTTC
TRBJ2-2 | NA | few | TRBV18 | CASSPNRDTGELFF | TGTGCCAGCTCACCGAACAGGGACACCGGGGAGCTGTTTTTT
TRBJ2-4 | NA | few | TRBV20-1 | CSARKVARLGAKNIQYF | TGCAGTGCTAGAAAAGTGGCCCGACTCGGGGCCAAAAACATTCAGTACTTC
TRBJ1-5 | NA | few | TRBV7-9 | CASSLANSNQPQHF | TGTGCCAGCAGCTTAGCTAATAGCAATCAGCCCCAGCATTTT
TRBJ2-1 | TRBD2 | few | TRBV5-1 | CSSSLVVSGGAYEQFF | TGCTCCAGCAGCTTGGTCGTTAGCGGGGGGGCCTATGAGCAGTTCTTC
TRBJ2-5 | NA | few | TRBV4-1 | CASSQGVAANKETQYF | TGCGCCAGCAGCCAAGGGGTGGCCGCCAATAAAGAGACCCAGTACTTC
TRBJ2-7 | NA | NA | TRBV7-9 | CASSDDLANYEQYF | TGTGCCAGCAGCGACGACTTGGCCAACTACGAGCAGTACTTC
TRBJ2-5 | TRBD2 | few | TRBV20-1 | CSAKGTSGDGTQYF | TGCAGTGCCAAAGGGACTAGCGGGGATGGGACCCAGTACTTC